The T cell receptor (beta chain) described here comes from a study of T-cell reconstitution after alpha-beta-depleted transplantation in children. Study observations and caveats: The origin of alpha-beta T cells about two months after transplant was reportedly several hundred expanded graft clones.

The CDR3 extends over 16 amino acids. Germline assignment: CDR1 SEHNR and CDR2 FQNEAQ (reference sequence). V lost 2 bases and J lost 4; bases outside the gene matches: 4. Comments on this clonotype: No antigen is known for it.

Unique molecular identifiers were used to barcode this TCRbeta library. TCRdb itself ran the PCR reads through MiXCR, one entry per CDR3 protein. Here the sample spans about a million distinct CDR3 sequences, about 31% being singletons. The TCR originated in a boy under two years old who had a stem cell transplant for SCID, so the T cells may come from the graft donor. The chain combines TRBV7-9 with TRBJ2-2; TRBD2 matches at 10 bases. The specimen comprised PBMCs, mostly from graft donor cells, sampled 360 days after TCRalphabeta/CD19-depleted stem cell transplant. CDR3 amino acids: CASSLRTSGPTGELFF. Written as DNA, the CDR3 is TGTGCCAGCAGCTTACGGACTAGCGGCCCCACCGGGGAGCTGTTTTTT.